These T cell receptor beta chains were read from a single sample in a study of early T cells in non-severe SARS-CoV-2 infection. Each CDR3 protein is one row after TCRdb ran MiXCR on the 5' RACE reads. Of fewer than 130,000 distinct CDR3 sequences in the sample, 10% to 15% were seen once. Sequenced material: whole blood, taken at baseline. These receptors were taken from an adult who was a healthcare worker with PCR-confirmed SARS-CoV-2 infection or an uninfected control (not recorded which). CDR3s include the opening cysteine and the closing phenylalanine or tryptophan. The order of the fields is J gene, clone size, D gene, V gene, CDR3 DNA, CDR3 protein. A D gene is named only where the DNA matches it firmly. Clone size, where shown, is once, few, many, or a class for clones that have expanded.

TRBJ2-3 | few | NA | TRBV4-1 | TGCGCCAGCAGCCAAGATGAGCGTCGGACAGATACGCAGTATTTT | CASSQDERRTDTQYF
TRBJ2-2 | few | NA | TRBV3-1 | TGTGCCAGCAGCTATTGGCTCCCGATGTACGGGACCGGGGAGCTGTTTTTT | CASSYWLPMYGTGELFF
TRBJ2-3 | NA | NA | TRBV6-1 | TGTGCCAGCAGGGAGGGGGACTGGGGAAGCACAGATACGCAGTATTTT | CASREGDWGSTDTQYF
TRBJ2-1 | few | NA | TRBV7-9 | TGTGCCAGCAGCTTAGGACAGGCTGCTTACAATGAGCAGTTCTTC | CASSLGQAAYNEQFF
TRBJ2-1 | NA | TRBD2 | TRBV27 | TGTGCCAGCAAGGCGGGAGGGCCTGTCAATGAGCAGTTCTTC | CASKAGGPVNEQFF
TRBJ2-7 | NA | TRBD1 | TRBV10-3 | TGTGCCATCAGTGCTTGGACAGGACAGTACGAGCAGTACTTC | CAISAWTGQYEQYF
TRBJ1-5 | few | NA | TRBV4-1 | TGCGCCAGCAGCCAACTGAATCAGGGGAATCAGCCCCAGCATTTT | CASSQLNQGNQPQHF
TRBJ2-5 | few | NA | TRBV11-2 | TGTGCCAGCAGCTTAGTCCTACAAGAGACCCAGTACTTC | CASSLVLQETQYF
TRBJ1-1 | NA | NA | TRBV20-1 | TGCAGTGCTTCGGACAGGAACACTGAAGCTTTCTTT | CSASDRNTEAFF
TRBJ1-1 | many | TRBD1 | TRBV2 | TGTGCCAGCACGGGACAGGTGAACACTGAAGCTTTCTTT | CASTGQVNTEAFF
TRBJ1-6 | few | NA | TRBV30 | TGTGCCTGGAGTATTGGCTATAATTCACCCCTCCACTTT | CAWSIGYNSPLHF
TRBJ2-7 | NA | NA | TRBV15 | TGTGCCACCAGCAGAGATGGGACGGAGGTCCCCTACGAGCAGTACTTC | CATSRDGTEVPYEQYF
TRBJ1-1 | NA | NA | TRBV4-2 | TGTGCCAGCAGGCGGGACGGGAAGTACACTGAAGCTTTCTTT | CASRRDGKYTEAFF
TRBJ2-1 | few | TRBD1 | TRBV28 | TGTGCCAGCAGTTTAGCGGACAGGCTCAAGTCCGAGCAGTTCTTC | CASSLADRLKSEQFF
TRBJ1-2 | few | NA | TRBV29-1 | TGCAGCGTTGAAGATCCATGGACAGCCTATGGCTACACCTTC | CSVEDPWTAYGYTF
TRBJ2-1 | NA | NA | TRBV24-1 | TGTGCCACCAGTGACCCGACCCAGTGGACCTCGGGGAATGAGCAGTTCTTC | CATSDPTQWTSGNEQFF
TRBJ2-5 | NA | NA | TRBV20-1 | TGCAGTGCTAGATATTCTAGGGGGGGAGAGACCCAGTACTTC | CSARYSRGGETQYF
TRBJ2-7 | many | TRBD2 | TRBV29-1 | TGCAGCGTTGTCGGGACTAGCGGACCCTACGAGCAGTACTTC | CSVVGTSGPYEQYF
TRBJ1-4 | NA | NA | TRBV15 | TGTGCCACCAGCAGAGGAACCGAATATGCAACTAATGAAAAACTGTTTTTT | CATSRGTEYATNEKLFF
TRBJ1-5 | few | NA | TRBV9 | TGTGCCAGCGGAAGGGGGGATCAGCCCCAGCATTTT | CASGRGDQPQHF
TRBJ2-1 | NA | TRBD2 | TRBV20-1 | TGCAGTGCGCTTCTAGCGGCAACGGTACATGAGCAGTTCTTC | CSALLAATVHEQFF
TRBJ2-7 | many | TRBD1 | TRBV12-3/TRBV12-4 | TGTGCCAGCAGTCCTACCGGACAGGTAAAGCAGTACTTC | CASSPTGQVKQYF